This T cell receptor beta chain originates from a study of OX40 agonist ivuxolimab in advanced cancers. Background on the study: Six ivuxolimab dose levels, 0.01 to 10 mg/kg, were given intravenously every 2 weeks. Points from the study as a whole: Both blood CD4+ and CD8+ T cells showed clonal growth by week 6 at 0.1 to 3.0 mg/kg. Among the nonresponders, some also had low normalized T-cell clonal expansion.

Assay used: immunoSEQ multiplex PCR; TCRdb lists only in-frame clones, some missing. The sample has 13,000 to 15,000 clones, about 84% seen once. CDR1 and CDR2 (germline): MNHEY, SMNVEV (reference sequence). The V end was cut by 2 bases, the J end by 2 bases, with 10 bases between. The CDR3 length is 14 residues. On this clone itself: Its antigen is not known.

The chain links TRBV27 to TRBJ2-7; D assignment may be TRBD1 or TRBD2 (6 bases each). Material: CD4+ or CD8+ T cells sorted from blood, obtained in a trial of the OX40 agonist ivuxolimab. The sequence came from an adult with an advanced solid tumor such as melanoma, head and neck, liver or kidney cancer. The CDR3 bases are TGTGCCAGCAGTTTAAGGGGGGTCACCTACGAGCAGTACTTC. This sequence encodes CASSLRGVTYEQYF.